This T cell receptor beta chain originates from a study of blood T cell repertoires in COVID-19. In the study overall: Sites in the United States, Italy and Spain provided acute and convalescent COVID-19 samples. Nucleic acid was either cDNA or gDNA, and it came from T cells, B-cell-depleted T cells, or PBMCs.

CDR1 is SNHLY, CDR2 FYNNEI, per germline. This CDR3 has 15 residues. Trimming at V came to 1 base and at J to 1 base, leaving 2 bases not matched to a gene. Living in under 30 US areas, the participants were between 18 and 89 years of age. Membership in each cohort depended on participant-reported clinical history. TCRdb keeps only in-frame clones here, not all; method: immunoSEQ multiplex PCR. The sample gives over 200,000 clones, 85% to 90% of which show up once; over 1% is in the top ten. The clonotype was recovered from a man aged 25 to 40 who had recovered from COVID-19. Sequenced sample: PBMCs or T cells enriched from blood (not recorded which). The chain employs TRBV2 and TRBJ2-3, with TRBD2 matching 7 bases. The CDR3, as DNA: TGTGCCAGCAGTGAAGGGCTAGCGGGCACAGATACGCAGTATTTT. Protein: CASSEGLAGTDTQYF.